This entry is about one TCR beta chain. This entry belongs to a study of blood T cell repertoires in COVID-19. Study summary: Spain, Italy and the United States supplied samples that represented acute and convalescent COVID-19. The analysed material was cDNA or gDNA that came from T cells, B-cell-depleted T cells, or PBMCs.

As originally analysed: Reference gene primer amplification in the assay estimated nucleated cell counts. The table came from immunoSEQ multiplex PCR; TCRdb's copy has only in-frame clones and leaves some out. The V and J calls and the clone size are those of that table, but D and trimming were determined from the DNA. The sample includes more than 110,000 clones, about three quarters of them seen just once. Germline V gene lookup returns CDR1 MGHRA and CDR2 YSYEKL. The CDR3 spans 12 residues. The V gene lost 5 bases and the J gene lost 8 bases, with 9 bases spanning the gap. This chain connects TRBV4-1 to TRBJ1-4; D not resolved. The TCR sequence derives from a man aged 80 or over with acute or convalescent COVID-19. The source material was peripheral blood. This CDR3 is CASSKGGEKLFF. As DNA, the CDR3 is TGCGCCAGCAGCAAAGGAGGGGAAAAACTGTTTTTT.